The 20 T cell receptor beta chains in this list originate from one sample, sequenced in a study of shared clonotypes between healthy human individuals (dated by TCRdb to 2018 to 2021). Preparation of the library involved the immunoSEQ multiplex PCR assay. TCRdb retrieved this table from immuneACCESS and kept in-frame rearrangements only. Not all clones are present; in checked studies, unresolved V genes account for under half, and no reason is known for the remainder. In this sample the table shows about 180,000 clones, approximately 95% of which occur a single time. The ten largest clonotypes hold around 0.067% of the sample. Sequencing was carried out using naive CD4+ T cells sorted from blood. In the paper's terms, the cell subset or site label means: CD45RA+ positively selected. The receptors here all came from a woman between 25 and 40 years old in good health.

The CDR3 DNA follows: TGTGCCAGCAGTGACCGAACAAATCAGCCCCAGCATTTT. Amino acid sequence: CASSDRTNQPQHF. The chain carries TRBV27 and TRBJ1-5, with D hard to call. The germline gives CDR1 MNHEY, CDR2 SMNVEV (reference sequence). The ends were cut back, 5 bases at V and 4 bases at J, with 9 bases in the middle. The CDR3 is made up of 13 amino acids.

The J gene is TRBJ1-5, the V gene TRBV27, with TRBD1 matching 8 bases. The length of the CDR3 is 14 residues. Germline V gene data show CDR1 as MNHEY and CDR2 as SMNVEV (reference sequence). J lost 3 bases, V lost 9 bases, and 7 bases had no gene match. DNA of the CDR3: TGTGCCAGTCGGACAGGGACCATCAATCAGCCCCAGCATTTT. Protein sequence: CASRTGTINQPQHF.

CDR3 sequence: CASSLSDEQYF. CDR3 nucleotide sequence: TGCGCCAGCAGCTTGTCTGACGAGCAGTACTTC. V gene TRBV5-1 combines with J gene TRBJ2-7; D remains unclear. This CDR3 comprises 11 residues. V dropped 1 base and J dropped 5 bases, with 4 bases sitting between them. CDR1 SGHRS and CDR2 YFSETQ come from the germline V gene.

V usage is TRBV7-9 and J usage is TRBJ1-4; D is uncertain. V dropped 1 base and J dropped 10 bases, with 10 bases sitting between them. CDR1 and CDR2 from the germline V gene are SEHNR and FQNEAQ (reference sequence). The CDR3 is 13 residues long. The CDR3 protein is CASSLEGRAKLFF. Here the CDR3 DNA reads TGTGCCAGCAGCTTAGAGGGTAGGGCAAAACTGTTTTTT.

The V call is TRBV6-6, the J call TRBJ2-5; a possible D gene is TRBD2 (6 bases). The better agreement between TRBJ2-7 and the DNA end casts doubt on the J call. This CDR3 is built from 15 residues. Germline-derived CDR1 and CDR2 are MNHNY and SVGAGI (reference sequence). This CDR3 reads CASRLGGTYMYEQYF. DNA for the CDR3: TGTGCCAGCAGGTTGGGCGGGACTTACATGTACGAGCAGTACTTC.

The V call is TRBV2, the J call TRBJ2-7; 7 bases match TRBD2. The J segment lost 1 base and the V segment lost 8 bases, leaving 2 bases of the junction unmatched. Germline V gene lookup returns CDR1 SNHLY and CDR2 FYNNEI. The CDR3 covers 12 residues. The CDR3 is CASGGESYEQYF. The CDR3 DNA is TGTGCCAGCGGGGGGGAGTCCTACGAGCAGTACTTC.

The V gene is TRBV27, the J gene TRBJ2-3; 9 nucleotides agree with TRBD2. Per the germline V gene, CDR1 is MNHEY and CDR2 is SMNVEV (reference sequence). The CDR3 sequence is 14 residues long. The junction had 5 bases not matched to a gene; V was cut back by 7 bases and J by 3 bases. Here the CDR3 reads CASTAGGPTDTQYF. The CDR3 region has the DNA TGTGCCAGCACGGCGGGAGGGCCGACAGATACGCAGTATTTT.

The chain links TRBV27 to TRBJ2-7; TRBD1 aligns across 8 bases. V shed 4 bases, J shed 2 bases, and the junction held 7 bases outside the gene matches. CDR1 and CDR2 (germline): MNHEY, SMNVEV (reference sequence). This CDR3 is built from 15 residues. The CDR3: CASSSRTGRTYEQYF. The CDR3 DNA follows: TGTGCCAGCAGTTCACGGACAGGGAGGACCTACGAGCAGTACTTC.

The chain joins TRBV29-1 to TRBJ2-1; 8 nucleotides line up with TRBD1. V shed 4 bases and J 4 bases; nucleotides not matched to a gene: 6. The CDR3 runs to 14 residues. The germline CDR1 and CDR2 sequences are SQVTM and ANQGSEA. CDR3 region: CSVAQGAQYNEQFF. The CDR3 coding sequence is TGCAGCGTTGCCCAGGGGGCTCAATACAATGAGCAGTTCTTC.

This sequence joins TRBV7-6 and TRBJ2-7; possible D gene TRBD1, 6 bases. The V end lost 3 bases, the J end lost 1 base, and 25 bases lay between the germline ends. The germline gives CDR1 SGHVS, CDR2 FNYEAQ. This CDR3 comprises 19 residues. The CDR3 sequence is CASSFDATGFRGISYEQYF. CDR3 nucleotides: TGTGCCAGCAGCTTCGATGCTACAGGGTTTCGGGGAATTTCCTACGAGCAGTACTTC.

The chain carries TRBV18 and TRBJ2-2; D is unclear. The germline V gene encodes CDR1 KGHSH and CDR2 LQKENI. The V gene lost 1 base and the J gene lost 5 bases, with 8 bases spanning the gap. The CDR3 spans 14 residues. For the CDR3, the DNA is TGTGCCAGCTCACCACGTTTACTGACCGGGGAGCTGTTTTTT. Protein: CASSPRLLTGELFF.

This clone was counted a single time. One end of the junction does not line up with germline, which may come from a read error. The chain uses TRBV11-2 and TRBJ2-7; 13 nucleotides agree with TRBD2. Per the germline V gene, CDR1 is SGHAT and CDR2 is FQNNGV. This CDR3 has 13 amino acids. Here the CDR3 DNA reads TGTGCCAGCAGCTTAGGCCCGACTAGCGGGAGGTTCTTC. The encoded protein is CASSLGPTSGRFF.

The rearrangement uses TRBV18 and TRBJ2-5; D is perhaps TRBD1 or TRBD2 (5 bases each). CDR1 is KGHSH and CDR2 is LQKENI in the germline V gene. The V gene lost 4 bases and the J gene lost 1 base, with 13 bases spanning the gap. The CDR3 consists of 15 residues. The CDR3 coding sequence is TGTGCCAGCTCACGGGACGGCACGTTCCAAGAGACCCAGTACTTC. As protein: CASSRDGTFQETQYF. Full variable domain (remainder filled in from reference TRBV18 and TRBJ2-5): NAGVMQNPRHLVRRRGQEARLRCSPMKGHSHVYWYRQLPEEGLKFMVYLQKENIIDESGMPKERFSAEFPKEGPSILRIQQVVRGDSAAYFCASSRDGTFQETQYFGPGTRLLVL.

The chain employs TRBV18 and TRBJ2-1; 7 nucleotides align to TRBD1. The CDR3 has 12 amino acids. Germline CDR1 is KGHSH and CDR2 is LQKENI. Trimming at V came to 3 bases and at J to 10 bases, leaving 3 bases not matched to a gene. CDR3 protein: CASSPTGREQFF. The CDR3 DNA follows: TGTGCCAGCTCACCGACAGGGCGGGAGCAGTTCTTC. Complete variable domain (other parts from reference TRBV18 and TRBJ2-1): NAGVMQNPRHLVRRRGQEARLRCSPMKGHSHVYWYRQLPEEGLKFMVYLQKENIIDESGMPKERFSAEFPKEGPSILRIQQVVRGDSAAYFCASSPTGREQFFGPGTRLTVL.

J is TRBJ2-5 and V is TRBV6-5; 8 bases are shared with TRBD1. CDR3 length: 15 residues. V gave up 6 bases and J gave up 4 bases; unmatched junction bases: 10. Germline CDR1 and CDR2: MNHEY and SVGAGI. The CDR3 sequence: CASRPQGAFGETQYF. Here the CDR3 DNA reads TGTGCCAGCAGGCCTCAGGGGGCCTTCGGAGAGACCCAGTACTTC.

Details on this clone: At one boundary the junction diverges from the germline segment, which might be a read error. The J gene is TRBJ2-7, the V gene TRBV7-2; a weak D match, TRBD1 (5 bases). The CDR3 covers 13 residues. Per the germline V gene, CDR1 is SGHTA and CDR2 is FQGNSA. The CDR3 protein is CASSLMTELQHYF. The CDR3 region has the DNA TGTGCCAGCAGCTTAATGACAGAGTTACAGCATTACTTC.

The chain recombines TRBV7-8 with TRBJ2-3; D not certain. Between the trimmed V and J ends, which lost 5 bases and 5 bases, there was a span of 11 bases. CDR3 length: 13 amino acids. Germline-derived CDR1 and CDR2 are SGHVS and FQNEAQ. The CDR3 bases are TGTGCCAGCAGCACCCCCTGGGGAGATACGCAGTATTTT. As protein: CASSTPWGDTQYF.

The chain recombines TRBV18 with TRBJ2-7, with D maybe TRBD1 (6 bases). Germline loops: CDR1 KGHSH, CDR2 LQKENI. This CDR3 contains 14 residues. Trimming stripped 2 bases from V and 1 base from J, with 9 bases between. The CDR3 is CASSPFDRSYEQYF. The CDR3 region has the DNA TGTGCCAGCTCACCATTTGACAGGTCCTACGAGCAGTACTTC.

The chain recombines TRBV28 with TRBJ1-1; 7 nucleotides align to TRBD1. This CDR3 contains 13 residues. J was trimmed by 0 bases and V by 6 bases; bases with no gene match: 1. In germline, CDR1 is MDHEN, CDR2 SYDVKM. The CDR3: CASSGTVNTEAFF. The CDR3 DNA sequence: TGTGCCAGCAGCGGGACAGTGAACACTGAAGCTTTCTTT.

This clone was detected a few times. V gene TRBV27 combines with J gene TRBJ2-7; 8 positions match TRBD1. Unmatched junction bases numbered 3, after V lost 5 bases and J lost 3 bases. The CDR3 sequence is 13 residues long. CDR1 and CDR2 from the germline V gene are MNHEY and SMNVEV (reference sequence). CDR3 bases: TGTGCCAGCAGTACCGACAGGGGCTACGAGCAGTACTTC. Its translation: CASSTDRGYEQYF.